This T cell receptor beta chain derives from a study of CD8 T cells in ankylosing spondylitis. Study-wide findings and caveats: What seemed typical of ankylosing spondylitis blood was a TCR beta motif built from eight highly homologous variants. Matched ankylosing spondylitis synovial fluid reportedly contained a significantly enriched population of disease-linked clones.

The table lists this clonotype with a few counts. The target antigen is unknown. Germline V gene data show CDR1 as SGHRS and CDR2 as YFSETQ. There are 13 residues in the CDR3. Trimming stripped 1 base from V and 5 bases from J, with 10 bases between. As the method for making TCR beta libraries, quantitative 5'-RACE with molecular barcodes was used. TCRdb analysed the 5' RACE reads with MiXCR anew, one entry per CDR3 protein. The table has some 700,000 distinct CDR3 sequences, about 20% seen once. This TCR derives from a male donor with ankylosing spondylitis. Sequencing was performed on blood, either unsorted or a sorted T cell fraction (not recorded which). The chain recombines TRBV5-1 with TRBJ2-7, with D hard to call. CDR3 region: CASSLSAENEQYF. CDR3 nucleotides: TGCGCCAGCAGCTTGAGCGCAGAGAACGAGCAGTACTTC.